This T cell receptor (beta chain) is from a study of read filtering for tumor transcriptome and immune sequencing. Turning to the study itself: Revised staging placed roughly 8 patients in R-ISS I, 15 to 20 in II, roughly 7 in III. Study results and caveats: Even smaller IR-seq throughput identified most shared clonotypes.

Molecular barcoded adaptors covering alpha/delta and beta/gamma chains were used on 400 ng RNA. One entry per CDR3 protein, called by TCRdb with MiXCR from the reads. The table has about 48,000 distinct CDR3 sequences, around a fifth seen once. This CDR3 contains 15 residues. Looked up from germline, CDR1 is SGHTA and CDR2 is FQGTGA. This clonotype was detected only a few times. Antigen specificity is unknown. A far larger clone lies a single base away; this is likely a read error. This sequence was found in a donor older than 35 with multiple myeloma. This chain uses TRBV7-3 with TRBJ2-1; 8 bases fit TRBD2. Material: a population of CD138-negative cells sorted from bone marrow. The CDR3 DNA reads TGTGCCAGCAGCCAAAGCGGGAGCTCCAACAATGAGCAGTTCTTC. It yields the protein CASSQSGSSNNEQFF.